This T cell receptor (beta chain) stems from a study of cytomegalovirus exposure and HLA in healthy donors. Across the whole study: The 95 to 150 validation repertoires used the same platform as the roughly 670 first-cohort repertoires, a later analysis reported.

Sequenced by immunoSEQ multiplex PCR; TCRdb stores in-frame clones only, minus some. The table shows roughly 180,000 clones, with more than 80% occurring only once. The CDR3 totals 14 residues. Germline CDR1 is SGHTS and CDR2 is YDEGEE. V lost 6 bases and J lost 3, with 16 bases in between. This sequence was found in a man between 18 and 35 years old in good health and CMV-seropositive. Source material: PBMCs. The chain uses TRBV5-8 and TRBJ2-7; possible D gene TRBD1, 5 bases. The CDR3: CASNLDSTFYEQYF. The CDR3 DNA follows: TGTGCCAGCAACCTTGACAGTACTTTCTACGAGCAGTACTTC.